These 7 T cell receptor beta chains came from one sample sequenced in a study of blood T cell repertoires in COVID-19. TCRdb's table, derived via immunoSEQ multiplex PCR, lists solely in-frame clones and lacks some. The repertoire holds more than 250,000 clones, with around 86% as singletons. Sequencing was done on a sample of peripheral blood. These receptors came from a man aged 50-60 years with active or convalescent COVID-19.

The chain recombines TRBV19 with TRBJ2-7; TRBD2 matches 12 bases. V was pared by 4 bases and J by 2 bases, with 0 bases of the junction left unmatched. Germline CDR1 reads LNHDA; CDR2 reads SQIVND (reference sequence). This CDR3 contains 14 residues. The CDR3 reads CASSRTSGTYEQYF. CDR3 DNA sequence: TGTGCCAGTAGTAGGACTAGCGGGACCTACGAGCAGTACTTC.

V and J are TRBV7-3 and TRBJ1-1; unclear D gene. Deletions cut 5 bases from V and 1 base from J, with 11 bases between. The length of the CDR3 is 14 residues. Germline V gives CDR1 SGHTA, CDR2 FQGTGA. CDR3 residues: CASSPGSQNTEAFF. The CDR3 DNA sequence: TGTGCCAGCAGCCCCGGTAGTCAGAACACTGAAGCTTTCTTT.

With regard to this clone: The sample has other DNA sequences that encode this CDR3 too. V and J are TRBV19 and TRBJ1-2, with a tentative D call TRBD1 (6 bases). The CDR3 length is 13 residues. V dropped 3 bases and J dropped 4 bases, with 9 bases sitting between them. CDR1 LNHDA and CDR2 SQIVND come from the germline V gene (reference sequence). The CDR3 DNA reads TGTGCCAGTAGTATCCCCAGGGGCTATGGCTACACCTTC. Amino acids: CASSIPRGYGYTF.

The V and J genes are TRBV5-4 and TRBJ2-7, with TRBD2 matching 8 bases. Trimming removed 0 bases from V and 6 bases from J; junction bases left unmatched: 2. CDR1 and CDR2 from the germline V gene are SGHNT and YYREEE (reference sequence). The CDR3 sequence is 13 residues long. CDR3 protein: CASSLGTSREQYF. DNA for the CDR3: TGTGCCAGCAGCTTGGGGACTAGCCGCGAGCAGTACTTC. The full variable domain, its missing parts supplied by reference TRBV5-4 and TRBJ2-7, is ETGVTQSPTHLIKTRGQQVTLRCSSQSGHNTVSWYQQALGQGPQFIFQYYREEENGRGNFPPRFSGLQFPNYSSELNVNALELDDSALYLCASSLGTSREQYFGPGTRLTVT.

Notes on this clone: Other nucleotide sequences from this sample produce the same CDR3. This chain connects TRBV11-2 to TRBJ2-2, with D perhaps TRBD1 (8 bases). In germline, CDR1 is SGHAT, CDR2 FQNNGV. V gave up 4 bases and J gave up 6 bases, with 15 bases separating them. This CDR3 is built from 15 residues. The CDR3: CASSSYRGGPGELFF. The CDR3 DNA follows: TGTGCCAGCAGCTCATACAGGGGGGGTCCCGGGGAGCTGTTTTTT.

This chain connects TRBV6-5 to TRBJ2-7; D is possibly TRBD1 (6 bases). Trimming removed 4 bases from V and 7 bases from J, with 8 bases in between. CDR3 length: 11 residues. CDR1 is MNHEY, CDR2 SVGAGI, per germline. CDR3 in amino acids: CASSSQGEQYF. For the CDR3, the DNA is TGTGCCAGCAGTTCCCAGGGGGAGCAGTACTTC.

In nucleotides, the CDR3 is TGTGCCAGCAGCCAAGGACAGGGTGGCTATGGCTACACCTTC. Its translation: CASSQGQGGYGYTF. The V call is TRBV3-1 (or the pseudogene TRBV3-2), the J call TRBJ1-2; 7 bases are shared with TRBD1. Germline loops: CDR1 LGHDT, CDR2 YNNKEL (reference sequence). CDR3 size: 14 residues. Germline trimming cut 1 base from V and 4 bases from J; bases unmatched to any gene: 3.